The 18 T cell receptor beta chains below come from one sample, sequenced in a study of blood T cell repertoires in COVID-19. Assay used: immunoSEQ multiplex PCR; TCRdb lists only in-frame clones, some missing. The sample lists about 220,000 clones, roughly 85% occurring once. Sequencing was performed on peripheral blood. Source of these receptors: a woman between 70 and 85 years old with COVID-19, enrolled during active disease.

CDR3 in amino acids: CASSIHRDKQGTTNEKLFF. In DNA form, the CDR3 reads TGTGCCAGTAGTATCCACCGGGACAAGCAAGGAACAACTAATGAAAAACTGTTTTTT. V is TRBV19 and J is TRBJ1-4; D is perhaps TRBD1 (6 bases). V was shortened by 3 bases and J by 0 bases, with 20 bases between the two germline ends. Germline CDR1 and CDR2: LNHDA and SQIVND (reference sequence). This CDR3 has 19 residues.

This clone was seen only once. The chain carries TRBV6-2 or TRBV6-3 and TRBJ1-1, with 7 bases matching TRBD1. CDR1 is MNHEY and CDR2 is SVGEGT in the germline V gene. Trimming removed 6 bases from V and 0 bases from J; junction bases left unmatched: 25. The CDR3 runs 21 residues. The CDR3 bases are TGTGCCAGCAGCCCCTCGCTCTTGGTTAGGCCGGGACAGATAATGAACACTGAAGCTTTCTTT. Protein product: CASSPSLLVRPGQIMNTEAFF.

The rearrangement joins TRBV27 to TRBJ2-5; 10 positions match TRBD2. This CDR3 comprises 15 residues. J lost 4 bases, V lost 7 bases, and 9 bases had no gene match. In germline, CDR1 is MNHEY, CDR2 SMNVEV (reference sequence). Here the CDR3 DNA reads TGTGCCAGCACATCGGAGCGGGGGGGCAGAGAGACCCAGTACTTC. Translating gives CASTSERGGRETQYF.

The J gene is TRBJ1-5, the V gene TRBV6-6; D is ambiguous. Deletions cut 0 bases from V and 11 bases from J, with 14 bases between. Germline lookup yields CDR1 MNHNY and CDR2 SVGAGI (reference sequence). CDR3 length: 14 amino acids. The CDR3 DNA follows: TGTGCCAGCAGTTACTCGATCGGGTCTCGGACCCAGCATTTT. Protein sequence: CASSYSIGSRTQHF.

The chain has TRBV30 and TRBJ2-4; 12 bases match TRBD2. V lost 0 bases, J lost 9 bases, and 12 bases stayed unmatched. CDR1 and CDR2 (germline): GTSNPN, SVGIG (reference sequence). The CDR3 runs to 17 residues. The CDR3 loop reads CAWSVELAGGPRSIQYF. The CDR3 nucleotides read TGTGCCTGGAGTGTCGAACTAGCGGGAGGTCCCCGGAGCATTCAGTACTTC.

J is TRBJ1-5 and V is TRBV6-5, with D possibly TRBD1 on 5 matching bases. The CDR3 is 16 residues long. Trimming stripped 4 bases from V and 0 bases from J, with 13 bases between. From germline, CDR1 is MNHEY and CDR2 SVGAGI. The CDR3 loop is CASSSQGPYSNQPQHF. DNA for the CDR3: TGTGCCAGCAGTTCCCAGGGCCCTTATAGCAATCAGCCCCAGCATTTT.

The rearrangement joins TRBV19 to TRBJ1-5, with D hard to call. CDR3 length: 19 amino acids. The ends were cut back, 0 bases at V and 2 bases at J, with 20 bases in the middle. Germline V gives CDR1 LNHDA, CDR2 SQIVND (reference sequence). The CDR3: CASSIDRSGRGQGNQPQHF. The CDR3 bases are TGTGCCAGTAGTATAGATCGTAGCGGGAGAGGGCAGGGCAATCAGCCCCAGCATTTT.

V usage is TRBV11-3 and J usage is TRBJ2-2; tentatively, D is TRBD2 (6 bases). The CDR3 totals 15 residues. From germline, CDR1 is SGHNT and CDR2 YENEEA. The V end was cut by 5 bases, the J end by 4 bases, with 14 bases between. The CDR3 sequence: CASSAQRVGTGELFF. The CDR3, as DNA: TGTGCCAGCAGCGCACAGCGGGTTGGCACCGGGGAGCTGTTTTTT.

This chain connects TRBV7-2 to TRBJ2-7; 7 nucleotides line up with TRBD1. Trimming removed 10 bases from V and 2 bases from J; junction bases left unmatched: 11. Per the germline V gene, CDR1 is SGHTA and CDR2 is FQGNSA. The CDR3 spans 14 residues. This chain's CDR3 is CATQSGTEAYEQYF. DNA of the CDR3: TGTGCCACCCAGTCCGGGACAGAAGCCTACGAGCAGTACTTC.

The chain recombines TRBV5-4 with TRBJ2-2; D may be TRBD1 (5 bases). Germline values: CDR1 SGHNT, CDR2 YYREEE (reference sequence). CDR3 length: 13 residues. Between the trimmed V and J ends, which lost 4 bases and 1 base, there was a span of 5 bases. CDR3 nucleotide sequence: TGTGCCAGCAGCCAGGGGAACACCGGGGAGCTGTTTTTT. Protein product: CASSQGNTGELFF.

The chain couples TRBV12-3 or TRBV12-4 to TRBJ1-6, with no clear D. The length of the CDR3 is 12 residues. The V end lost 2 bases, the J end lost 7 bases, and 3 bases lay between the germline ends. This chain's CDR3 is CASSLSNSPLHF. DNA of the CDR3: TGTGCCAGCAGTTTAAGCAATTCACCCCTCCACTTT.

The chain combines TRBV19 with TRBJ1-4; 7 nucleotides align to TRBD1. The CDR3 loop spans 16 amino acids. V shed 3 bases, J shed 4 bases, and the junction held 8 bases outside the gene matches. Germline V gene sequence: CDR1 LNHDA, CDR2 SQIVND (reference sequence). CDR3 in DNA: TGTGCCAGTAGTATTCGGAGGACAGGTTTTAATGAAAAACTGTTTTTT. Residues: CASSIRRTGFNEKLFF.

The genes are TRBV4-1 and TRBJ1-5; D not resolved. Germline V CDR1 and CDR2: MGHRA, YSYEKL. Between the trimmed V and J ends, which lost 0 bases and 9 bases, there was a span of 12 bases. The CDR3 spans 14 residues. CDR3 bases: TGCGCCAGCAGCCAAGACACAGACCCCCGGCCCCAGCATTTT. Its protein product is CASSQDTDPRPQHF.

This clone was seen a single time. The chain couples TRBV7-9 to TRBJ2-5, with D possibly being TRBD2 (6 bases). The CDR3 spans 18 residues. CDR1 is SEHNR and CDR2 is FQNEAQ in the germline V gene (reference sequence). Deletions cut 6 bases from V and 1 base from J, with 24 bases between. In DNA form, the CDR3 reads TGTGCCAGCAGTTACCTGCATGGAGGGTGGGGGTCCCAAGAGACCCAGTACTTC. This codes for CASSYLHGGWGSQETQYF.

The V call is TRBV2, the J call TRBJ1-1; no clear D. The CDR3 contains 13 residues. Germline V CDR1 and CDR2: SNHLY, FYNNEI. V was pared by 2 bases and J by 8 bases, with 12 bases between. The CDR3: CASSERETKEAFF. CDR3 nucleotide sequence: TGTGCCAGCAGTGAACGGGAAACTAAAGAAGCTTTCTTT.

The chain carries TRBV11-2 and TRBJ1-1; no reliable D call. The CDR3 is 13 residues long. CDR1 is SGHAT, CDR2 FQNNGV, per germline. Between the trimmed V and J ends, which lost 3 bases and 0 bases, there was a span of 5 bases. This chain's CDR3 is CASSFHLNTEAFF. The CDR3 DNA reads TGTGCCAGCAGCTTCCACTTGAACACTGAAGCTTTCTTT.

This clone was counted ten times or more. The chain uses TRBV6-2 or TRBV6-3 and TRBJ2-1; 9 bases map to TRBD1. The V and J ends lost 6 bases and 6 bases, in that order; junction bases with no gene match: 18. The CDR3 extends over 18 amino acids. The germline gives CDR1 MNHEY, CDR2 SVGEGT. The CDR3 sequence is CASSEGQGNTMQGNEQFF. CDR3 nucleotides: TGTGCCAGCAGCGAGGGACAGGGAAACACGATGCAAGGCAATGAGCAGTTCTTC.

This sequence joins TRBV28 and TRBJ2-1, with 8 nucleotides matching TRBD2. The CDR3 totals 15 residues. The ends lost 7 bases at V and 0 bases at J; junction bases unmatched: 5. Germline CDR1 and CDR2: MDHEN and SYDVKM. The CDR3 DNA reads TGTGCCAGCATCCTAAGCGGGAGCTCCTACAATGAGCAGTTCTTC. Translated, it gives CASILSGSSYNEQFF.